These 30 T cell receptor beta chains came from one sample sequenced in a study of OX40 agonist ivuxolimab in advanced cancers. Measured with immunoSEQ multiplex PCR; TCRdb has only the in-frame clones, and not every one. The data contain 30,000 to 45,000 clones, more than 60% of them seen just once; the ten biggest clones take up roughly 10%. Sequencing used CD4+ or CD8+ T cells sorted from blood, obtained in a trial of the OX40 agonist ivuxolimab. The receptors were sampled from an adult with an advanced solid tumor such as melanoma, head and neck, liver or kidney cancer.

The chain recombines TRBV7-2 with TRBJ2-3, with 7 bases that match TRBD2. The V gene's germline CDR1 is SGHTA and CDR2 FQGNSA. V lost 1 base to trimming and J lost 0 bases; unmatched junction nucleotides: 4. This CDR3 contains 16 residues. This CDR3 is CASSLVAGVSTDTQYF. The CDR3 DNA sequence: TGTGCCAGCAGCTTAGTGGCGGGGGTTAGCACAGATACGCAGTATTTT. The full variable domain, its missing parts supplied by reference TRBV7-2 and TRBJ2-3, is GAGVSQSPSNKVTEKGKDVELRCDPISGHTALYWYRQSLGQGLEFLIYFQGNSAPDKSGLPSDRFSAERTGGSVSTLTIQRTQQEDSAVYLCASSLVAGVSTDTQYFGPGTRLTVL.

This chain uses TRBV28 with TRBJ1-1; the match to TRBD1 covers 8 bases. The V and J ends lost 6 bases and 5 bases, in that order; junction bases with no gene match: 11. Germline V gene data show CDR1 as MDHEN and CDR2 as SYDVKM. The CDR3 spans 15 residues. This CDR3 reads CASSFRWQGATEAFF. The CDR3 DNA follows: TGTGCCAGCAGCTTTAGGTGGCAGGGGGCGACTGAAGCTTTCTTT.

V usage is TRBV18 and J usage is TRBJ2-1; TRBD1 is a possible D gene (6 bases). Germline V lookup: CDR1 KGHSH, CDR2 LQKENI. Trimming removed 3 bases from V and 15 bases from J, with 15 bases in between. This CDR3 spans 12 amino acids. Here the CDR3 DNA reads TGTGCCAGCTCACCCCAGGGGACGAGTGGGTTCTTC. Translating gives CASSPQGTSGFF.

V usage is TRBV6-1 and J usage is TRBJ2-1; 11 bases fit TRBD1. The V gene end was trimmed by 6 bases and the J gene end by 2 bases; junction bases not matched to a gene: 0. The germline CDR1 and CDR2 sequences are MNHNS and SASEGT. The CDR3 has 14 amino acids. The CDR3 DNA reads as TGTGCCAGCAGGGACAGGGGGCCCTACAATGAGCAGTTCTTC. It encodes CASRDRGPYNEQFF.

The V gene is TRBV9, the J gene TRBJ1-4, with 9 bases identical to TRBD1. The germline V gene encodes CDR1 SGDLS and CDR2 YYNGEE. The CDR3 covers 14 residues. Unmatched junction bases numbered 5, after V lost 0 bases and J lost 11 bases. The DNA for the CDR3 is TGTGCCAGCAGCGTAGAGGGGACAGGGAGGAAACTGTTTTTT. Protein sequence: CASSVEGTGRKLFF.

J is TRBJ2-3 and V is TRBV7-8; D is undetermined. Germline CDR1 and CDR2: SGHVS and FQNEAQ. The CDR3 consists of 13 residues. Trimming pared 2 bases from V and 2 bases from J, leaving 5 bases between. The CDR3 reads CASSLLVTDTQYF. CDR3 sequence (DNA): TGTGCCAGCAGCTTACTGGTCACAGATACGCAGTATTTT.

The chain joins TRBV4-1 to TRBJ1-3, with 12 bases fitting TRBD1. Germline values: CDR1 MGHRA, CDR2 YSYEKL. V dropped 5 bases and J dropped 4; count of bases not matched to a gene: 6. The CDR3 length is 16 residues. CDR3 region: CASSAGDRGRGNTIYF. CDR3 DNA: TGCGCCAGCAGCGCGGGGGACAGGGGGCGAGGAAACACCATATATTTT.

V and J are TRBV7-3 and TRBJ1-3; D is undetermined. The CDR3 is 15 amino acids. The V gene's germline CDR1 is SGHTA and CDR2 FQGTGA. V lost 3 bases, J lost 3 bases, and 12 bases lay in between. The CDR3: CASSLPGDGGNTIYF. The DNA for the CDR3 is TGTGCCAGCAGCTTGCCTGGGGATGGTGGAAACACCATATATTTT.

The V and J genes are TRBV5-5 and TRBJ1-2; TRBD1 aligns across 7 bases. Germline V lookup: CDR1 SGHKS, CDR2 YYEKEE (reference sequence). V was clipped by 0 bases and J by 1 base; unmatched bases: 0. This CDR3 has 14 residues. For the CDR3, the DNA is TGTGCCAGCAGCTTGGGACAGGGTAACTATGGCTACACCTTC. It encodes CASSLGQGNYGYTF.

V is TRBV7-3 and J is TRBJ2-2, with 9 bases fitting TRBD2. Unmatched junction bases numbered 7, after V lost 5 bases and J lost 3 bases. The CDR3 has 16 residues. Germline V gives CDR1 SGHTA, CDR2 FQGTGA. This CDR3 is CASSEIAGAYTGELFF. CDR3 sequence (DNA): TGTGCCAGCAGCGAAATAGCGGGGGCCTACACCGGGGAGCTGTTTTTT.

The rearrangement links TRBV15 to TRBJ1-4; D perhaps matches TRBD1 (5 bases). V gave up 0 bases and J gave up 2 bases, with 13 bases separating them. Germline loops: CDR1 LNHNV, CDR2 YYDKDF (reference sequence). The CDR3 sequence is 17 residues long. This chain's CDR3 is CATSRDLGASTNEKLFF. The CDR3, as DNA: TGTGCCACCAGCAGAGATCTAGGGGCTTCGACTAATGAAAAACTGTTTTTT.

The chain recombines TRBV5-1 with TRBJ1-1; D is possibly TRBD1 (6 bases). This CDR3 region has 15 residues. CDR1 is SGHRS and CDR2 is YFSETQ in the germline V gene. V was shortened by 1 base and J by 6 bases, with 16 bases between the two germline ends. CDR3 DNA sequence: TGCGCCAGCAGCTTGCAGCCGGGTAAGGGGGCTGAAGCTTTCTTT. Protein product: CASSLQPGKGAEAFF. The full variable domain, with the rest looked up from reference TRBV5-1 and TRBJ1-1, is KAGVTQTPRYLIKTRGQQVTLSCSPISGHRSVSWYQQTPGQGLQFLFEYFSETQRNKGNFPGRFSGRQFSNSRSEMNVSTLELGDSALYLCASSLQPGKGAEAFFGQGTRLTVV.

The table lists this clone with a few counts. The rearrangement joins TRBV13 to TRBJ2-5; the match to TRBD1 covers 11 bases. With V trimmed by 4 bases and J by 4 bases, 5 bases remained unmatched. This CDR3 comprises 15 residues. Germline CDR1 PRHDT, CDR2 FYEKMQ (reference sequence). CDR3 nucleotides: TGTGCCAGCAGCTCCGGGACAGGGGGAGGAGAGACCCAGTACTTC. Translated: CASSSGTGGGETQYF.

The rearrangement links TRBV7-6 to TRBJ1-5, with TRBD1 matching 8 bases. V was pared by 5 bases and J by 4 bases, with 7 bases of the junction left unmatched. CDR1 and CDR2 (germline): SGHVS, FNYEAQ. The CDR3 is made up of 15 amino acids. The CDR3: CASSPDRGRNQPQHF. The CDR3 bases are TGTGCCAGCAGCCCTGACAGGGGTCGGAATCAGCCCCAGCATTTT. Based on the CDR3 plus reference TRBV7-6 and TRBJ1-5, the full variable domain is GAGVSQSPRYKVTKRGQDVALRCDPISGHVSLYWYRQALGQGPEFLTYFNYEAQQDKSGLPNDRFSAERPEGSISTLTIQRTEQRDSAMYRCASSPDRGRNQPQHFGDGTRLSIL.

The gene calls are TRBV19 and TRBJ1-1, with D unresolved. Trimming shortened V by 1 base and J by 0 bases, and 12 bases separated the two germline ends. Looked up from germline, CDR1 is LNHDA and CDR2 is SQIVND (reference sequence). The CDR3 length is 16 residues. The CDR3 protein is CASSIGKIRVNTEAFF. For the CDR3, the DNA is TGTGCCAGTAGTATAGGTAAGATAAGGGTGAACACTGAAGCTTTCTTT.

Only one count was recorded for this clone. The CDR3 reads CASSLLGREETQYF. The CDR3 DNA reads TGTGCCAGCAGCTTGTTAGGGCGAGAGGAGACCCAGTACTTC. V is TRBV5-5 and J is TRBJ2-5; D unclear. With 1 base removed from V and 5 bases from J, the gap between germline ends came to 12 bases. This CDR3 comprises 14 residues. Germline-derived CDR1 and CDR2 are SGHKS and YYEKEE (reference sequence).

The chain couples TRBV18 to TRBJ1-6, with D tentatively TRBD1 (5 bases). V was pared by 1 base and J by 4 bases, with 14 bases between. The CDR3 is 17 residues long. The germline gives CDR1 KGHSH, CDR2 LQKENI. For the CDR3, the DNA is TGTGCCAGCTCACCACTATCCCAGGAGGGGTATAATTCACCCCTCCACTTT. It encodes CASSPLSQEGYNSPLHF.

Only a few counts were recorded for this clone. The genes are TRBV7-3 and TRBJ1-1; D might be TRBD1 (5 bases). Germline V gene lookup returns CDR1 SGHTA and CDR2 FQGTGA. The CDR3 is 13 amino acids. V dropped 1 base and J dropped 4 bases, with 7 bases sitting between them. The CDR3 region has the DNA TGTGCCAGCAGCTTAAAGCAGGGCACTGAAGCTTTCTTT. This translates into CASSLKQGTEAFF.

The chain uses TRBV9 and TRBJ1-1; TRBD1 might be the D (5 bases). The CDR3 length is 12 residues. V lost 3 bases, J lost 8 bases, and 11 bases lay in between. Per germline, CDR1 SGDLS and CDR2 YYNGEE. The CDR3, as DNA: TGTGCCAGCAGCGGACGGGACGGGGAAGCTTTCTTT. It encodes CASSGRDGEAFF.

The chain combines TRBV7-6 with TRBJ1-3, with 7 bases lining up with TRBD1. V was pared by 4 bases and J by 5 bases, with 5 bases of the junction left unmatched. Germline CDR1 SGHVS, CDR2 FNYEAQ. This CDR3 comprises 14 residues. CDR3 residues: CASSSGTERNTIYF. CDR3 nucleotide sequence: TGTGCCAGCAGCTCGGGGACAGAGAGAAACACCATATATTTT.

The chain combines TRBV5-4 with TRBJ2-2; tentatively, D is TRBD1 (7 bases). Per the germline V gene, CDR1 is SGHNT and CDR2 is YYREEE (reference sequence). With 4 bases removed from V and 6 bases from J, the gap between germline ends came to 10 bases. The CDR3 covers 13 residues. CDR3 protein: CASSLRGAGELFF. The CDR3 DNA is TGTGCCAGCAGCCTCAGGGGGGCCGGGGAGCTGTTTTTT.

This clone was picked up one time. The J gene is TRBJ2-3, the V gene TRBV7-2; possible D gene TRBD1, 5 bases. The CDR3 totals 19 residues. V lost 4 bases and J lost 5, with 28 bases in between. Germline CDR1 SGHTA, CDR2 FQGNSA. The CDR3 DNA is TGTGCCAGCAGCTCCCGACAGACTTGGATCCTCTTAGAAAAAGATACGCAGTATTTT. As protein: CASSSRQTWILLEKDTQYF.

The chain couples TRBV5-1 to TRBJ2-5; D is perhaps TRBD2 (6 bases). The end of the DNA aligns better with TRBJ2-7, so the J call may be wrong. There are 14 residues in the CDR3. The germline V gene encodes CDR1 SGHRS and CDR2 YFSETQ. The chain's CDR3 is CASSLWDSSYEQYF. The CDR3 bases are TGCGCCAGCAGCTTGTGGGACTCATCCTACGAGCAGTACTTC.

The J gene is TRBJ2-5, the V gene TRBV7-9; a possible D gene is TRBD1 (6 bases). Trimming shortened V by 2 bases and J by 5 bases, and 12 bases separated the two germline ends. Germline CDR1 SEHNR, CDR2 FQNEAQ (reference sequence). CDR3 length: 14 amino acids. The CDR3 loop reads CASSLSGGRETQYF. CDR3 nucleotides: TGTGCCAGCAGCTTAAGTGGGGGCCGGGAGACCCAGTACTTC.

The rearrangement joins TRBV28 to TRBJ2-3; 7 bases map to TRBD2. Germline V lookup: CDR1 MDHEN, CDR2 SYDVKM. Germline trimming cut 5 bases from V and 1 base from J; bases unmatched to any gene: 9. The CDR3 is 16 residues long. CDR3 loop: CASSPGGGPGTDTQYF. The CDR3 DNA is TGTGCCAGCAGTCCGGGAGGAGGTCCCGGCACAGATACGCAGTATTTT.

The chain combines TRBV11-2 with TRBJ2-5, with 15 nucleotides matching TRBD2. Gene TRBJ2-7 matches the end of the DNA better, so the J call may be wrong. This CDR3 is built from 18 residues. Germline V CDR1 and CDR2: SGHAT, FQNNGV. CDR3 sequence reads: CASSLFGLAGGNRYEQYF. The CDR3 DNA sequence: TGTGCCAGCAGCTTATTTGGACTAGCGGGGGGGAATAGGTACGAGCAGTACTTC.

The chain carries TRBV19 and TRBJ2-7; tentative D call: TRBD2 (6 bases). Trimming removed 2 bases at V and 3 bases at J, with 14 bases between. This CDR3 has 15 residues. Looked up from germline, CDR1 is LNHDA and CDR2 is SQIVND (reference sequence). The chain's CDR3 is CASSIRPGEFYEQYF. In DNA form, the CDR3 reads TGTGCCAGTAGTATACGTCCGGGGGAATTCTACGAGCAGTACTTC.

There are a few counts of this clone. CDR3 amino acids: CASRRRGSNQPQHF. The CDR3, as DNA: TGTGCCAGTAGGCGTAGGGGAAGTAATCAGCCCCAGCATTTT. The chain couples TRBV19 to TRBJ1-5, with D perhaps TRBD1 (5 bases). Germline V gene sequence: CDR1 LNHDA, CDR2 SQIVND (reference sequence). Trimming pared 6 bases from V and 4 bases from J, leaving 13 bases between. This CDR3 is 14 amino acids long.

The chain links TRBV4-1 to TRBJ2-7; D may be TRBD1 (6 bases). Trimming left V 1 base short and J 2 bases short, with 9 bases between. The germline V gene encodes CDR1 MGHRA and CDR2 YSYEKL. This CDR3 spans 14 amino acids. The DNA for the CDR3 is TGCGCCAGCAGCCAAGCAGAGGGGGCCTACGAGCAGTACTTC. As protein: CASSQAEGAYEQYF.

This chain connects TRBV7-6 to TRBJ2-1; a possible D gene is TRBD1 (7 bases). V gave up 5 bases and J gave up 6 bases, with 17 bases separating them. The CDR3 covers 15 residues. Per germline, CDR1 SGHVS and CDR2 FNYEAQ. CDR3: CASSPSWRGPNEQFF. The CDR3, as DNA: TGTGCCAGCAGCCCTAGCTGGAGGGGGCCCAATGAGCAGTTCTTC. The full variable domain, rest sourced from reference TRBV7-6 and TRBJ2-1, is GAGVSQSPRYKVTKRGQDVALRCDPISGHVSLYWYRQALGQGPEFLTYFNYEAQQDKSGLPNDRFSAERPEGSISTLTIQRTEQRDSAMYRCASSPSWRGPNEQFFGPGTRLTVL.